The 21 T cell receptor beta chains below come from one sample, sequenced in a study of blood T cell repertoires in COVID-19. The protocol was immunoSEQ multiplex PCR, while the TCRdb copy is restricted to in-frame clones and leaves out a portion. The sample carries 160,000 or so clones, 65% to 90% recorded once. The sample comprised peripheral blood. These receptors were obtained from a human donor in a cohort sampled during active COVID-19.

The chain links TRBV10-3 to TRBJ2-5; 11 bases line up with TRBD1. Germline V lookup: CDR1 ENHRY, CDR2 SYGVKD. This CDR3 has 17 residues. Unmatched junction bases numbered 5, after V lost 0 bases and J lost 2 bases. CDR3: CAISESLGTGGQETQYF. CDR3 nucleotide sequence: TGTGCCATCAGTGAGTCTTTGGGGACAGGGGGTCAAGAGACCCAGTACTTC.

V gene TRBV18 combines with J gene TRBJ2-5, with a tentative D call TRBD2 (6 bases). The CDR3 contains 12 residues. CDR1 and CDR2 (germline): KGHSH, LQKENI. V was shortened by 6 bases and J by 9 bases, with 14 bases between the two germline ends. The CDR3 nucleotides are TGTGCCAGCTCCCGCGAGGAGGGAGCCCAGTACTTC. Amino acid sequence: CASSREEGAQYF.

This chain links TRBV27 with TRBJ2-1; 7 positions match TRBD1. The V and J ends lost 6 bases and 0 bases, in that order; junction bases with no gene match: 2. The CDR3 runs to 14 residues. Germline V lookup: CDR1 MNHEY, CDR2 SMNVEV (reference sequence). The CDR3 sequence: CASRTGSSYNEQFF. The CDR3 DNA reads as TGTGCCAGCAGGACAGGGAGCTCCTACAATGAGCAGTTCTTC.

V gene TRBV6-5 combines with J gene TRBJ2-7; 13 bases map to TRBD2. Germline V gene lookup returns CDR1 MNHEY and CDR2 SVGAGI. The trim removed 10 bases at V and 5 bases at J, leaving 11 bases unmatched. The CDR3 is made up of 15 amino acids. The CDR3 DNA is TGTGCCACAGGGACTAGCGGGGCTCCGAGCCACGAGCAGTACTTC. Amino acid sequence: CATGTSGAPSHEQYF.

The chain has TRBV7-2 and TRBJ2-7, with TRBD1 identical over 8 bases. The germline V gene has CDR1 SGHTA and CDR2 FQGNSA. Trimming took 7 bases from V and 3 from J; bases not matched to a gene: 8. The CDR3 covers 14 residues. CDR3: CASTRTGIGYEQYF. The DNA for the CDR3 is TGTGCCAGCACCCGGACAGGGATCGGCTACGAGCAGTACTTC.

This rearrangement joins TRBV9 to TRBJ2-3; 7 bases align to TRBD2. The germline gives CDR1 SGDLS, CDR2 YYNGEE. V lost 0 bases, J lost 5 bases, and 9 bases stayed unmatched. The length of the CDR3 is 16 residues. The CDR3 nucleotides read TGTGCCAGCAGCGTAGTTGCTAGCGGCAAGGAAGATACGCAGTATTTT. Protein: CASSVVASGKEDTQYF.

The gene calls are TRBV5-1 and TRBJ2-7, with D tentatively TRBD2 (6 bases). Looked up from germline, CDR1 is SGHRS and CDR2 is YFSETQ. V lost 2 bases and J lost 2, with 11 bases in between. The CDR3 totals 14 residues. The chain's CDR3 is CASSFTSTTYEQYF. The CDR3 bases are TGCGCCAGCAGCTTTACTAGCACTACCTACGAGCAGTACTTC.

This clone was seen a few times. The chain combines TRBV5-4 with TRBJ2-2; D is possibly TRBD2 (6 bases). This CDR3 has 16 residues. With 0 bases removed from V and 1 base from J, the gap between germline ends came to 10 bases. CDR1 is SGHNT, CDR2 YYREEE, per germline (reference sequence). The CDR3 reads CASSLGAGRNTGELFF. Written as DNA, the CDR3 is TGTGCCAGCAGCTTGGGCGCGGGGCGGAACACCGGGGAGCTGTTTTTT. The whole variable domain, remainder taken from reference TRBV5-4 and TRBJ2-2, is ETGVTQSPTHLIKTRGQQVTLRCSSQSGHNTVSWYQQALGQGPQFIFQYYREEENGRGNFPPRFSGLQFPNYSSELNVNALELDDSALYLCASSLGAGRNTGELFFGEGSRLTVL.

The CDR3 DNA sequence: TGTGCCAGCAGCTTAGGGAAGAGCGGGGGGGCCGGAGAGCAGTTCTTC. It specifies CASSLGKSGGAGEQFF. V usage is TRBV11-3 and J usage is TRBJ2-1; 10 bases align to TRBD2. Germline V gene lookup returns CDR1 SGHNT and CDR2 YENEEA. The CDR3 sequence is 16 residues long. Germline trimming cut 1 base from V and 10 bases from J; bases unmatched to any gene: 10.

The rearrangement joins TRBV27 to TRBJ2-2; 13 bases fit TRBD2. Unmatched junction bases numbered 11, after V lost 6 bases and J lost 1 base. CDR3 length: 19 amino acids. Germline-derived CDR1 and CDR2 are MNHEY and SMNVEV (reference sequence). DNA for the CDR3: TGTGCCAGCAGGATCCTGAGGACTAGCGGGAGTCGGAACACCGGGGAGCTGTTTTTT. Protein: CASRILRTSGSRNTGELFF.

This sequence joins TRBV5-1 and TRBJ2-7; D unclear. CDR1 and CDR2 from the germline V gene are SGHRS and YFSETQ. Trimming left V 0 bases short and J 2 bases short, with 9 bases between. The CDR3 has 14 residues. The CDR3 loop is CASSLAAGPYEQYF. The CDR3 DNA reads as TGCGCCAGCAGCTTGGCCGCAGGTCCCTACGAGCAGTACTTC.

The chain joins TRBV5-1 to TRBJ2-7; 8 nucleotides agree with TRBD1. In germline, CDR1 is SGHRS, CDR2 YFSETQ. The CDR3 loop spans 14 amino acids. V was clipped by 7 bases and J by 3 bases; unmatched bases: 9. CDR3 bases: TGCGCCAGCGGCCACGACAGGGGAATCTACGAGCAGTACTTC. This codes for CASGHDRGIYEQYF.

The CDR3 sequence: CASSQTRGTGSSYEQYF. The CDR3, as DNA: TGTGCCAGCAGCCAAACCCGCGGGACAGGGAGCTCCTACGAGCAGTACTTC. The chain is built from TRBV14 and TRBJ2-7; 9 bases align to TRBD1. Unmatched junction bases numbered 8, after V lost 2 bases and J lost 0 bases. Germline-derived CDR1 and CDR2 are SGHDN and FVKESK. The CDR3 totals 17 residues.

On this clone: Other DNA sequences in the same sample also yield this CDR3. This chain links TRBV18 with TRBJ2-1; TRBD1 agrees at 9 bases. CDR3 size: 15 residues. Germline-derived CDR1 and CDR2 are KGHSH and LQKENI. Trimming cost V 3 bases and J 2 bases; bases outside gene matches: 2. The CDR3 region has the DNA TGTGCCAGCTCACCGGGACAGGGAGCCTACAATGAGCAGTTCTTC. Its translation is CASSPGQGAYNEQFF.

This chain links TRBV7-3 with TRBJ2-3; 9 bases align to TRBD2. The junction had 6 bases not matched to a gene; V was cut back by 4 bases and J by 1 base. CDR1 is SGHTA and CDR2 is FQGTGA in the germline V gene. The CDR3 covers 16 residues. CDR3 residues: CASSSPTSGGTDTQYF. As DNA, the CDR3 is TGTGCCAGCAGCTCCCCGACTAGCGGAGGCACAGATACGCAGTATTTT.

The chain links TRBV21-1 to TRBJ2-7; TRBD2, the D gene given by the table, was not confirmed from the DNA. TRBV21-1 is classified as a pseudogene. The CDR3 totals 14 residues. In DNA, the CDR3 is TGTGCCAGCAGCCGGGCCGCCGGGGGGTACGAGCAGTACTTC. Its translation: CASSRAAGGYEQYF.

The CDR3 is CASSQGDRGNYGYTF. The CDR3 region has the DNA TGTGCCAGCAGCCAAGGGGACAGGGGAAACTATGGCTACACCTTC. The chain joins TRBV3-1 (or the pseudogene TRBV3-2) to TRBJ1-2, with 10 bases that match TRBD1. Germline V gene sequence: CDR1 LGHDT, CDR2 YNNKEL (reference sequence). J lost 2 bases, V lost 1 base, and 1 base had no gene match. This CDR3 region has 15 residues.

The chain carries TRBV28 and TRBJ1-1; possible D gene TRBD1, 5 bases. Germline V CDR1 and CDR2: MDHEN, SYDVKM. The CDR3 spans 13 residues. V was trimmed by 6 bases and J by 3 bases, leaving 11 bases between them. The CDR3 loop is CASSRQGDTEAFF. The CDR3 DNA sequence: TGTGCCAGCAGCCGACAAGGGGACACTGAAGCTTTCTTT.

V and J are TRBV19 and TRBJ1-5; 9 positions match TRBD1. Germline CDR1 LNHDA, CDR2 SQIVND (reference sequence). The CDR3 sequence is 17 residues long. V lost 4 bases and J lost 0; bases outside the gene matches: 7. The CDR3 region has the DNA TGTGCCAGTAGTACTCTGGGACAGGGAAATAGCAATCAGCCCCAGCATTTT. Translated: CASSTLGQGNSNQPQHF.

This clone was seen a few times. The chain employs TRBV9 and TRBJ2-1; TRBD1 matches at 10 bases. The CDR3 has 15 residues. The V and J ends lost 4 bases and 4 bases, in that order; junction bases with no gene match: 5. Germline CDR1 is SGDLS and CDR2 is YYNGEE. The CDR3 protein is CASSPGTGAYNEQFF. The CDR3 DNA reads as TGTGCCAGCAGCCCAGGGACAGGGGCTTACAATGAGCAGTTCTTC.

The chain uses TRBV4-3 and TRBJ1-2; 9 bases line up with TRBD1. From germline, CDR1 is LGHNA and CDR2 YSLEER. With 0 bases clipped from V and 8 bases from J, the junction kept 7 bases outside the gene matches. The CDR3 has 15 residues. CDR3 in amino acids: CASSQEQGTGLGYTF. The CDR3 DNA reads TGCGCCAGCAGCCAAGAGCAAGGGACAGGGTTGGGCTACACCTTC.